The 16 T cell receptor beta chains presented below share a single source sample, sequenced in a study of vaccination and CD4 T cells after COVID-19. Researchers used the Oncomine TCR Beta short-read assay to sequence DNA from cultured CD4+ T cells. A single record per CDR3 protein comes from TCRdb applying MiXCR to the PCR reads. Of 15,000 to 20,000 distinct CDR3 sequences listed, 67% are singletons. Treatment denoted: approximately nine-day PBMC culture with coronavirus spike peptide pools or control peptides (ViraFEST assay). Antigen specificity for these receptors is unknown. The sequencing input was CD4+ T cells from blood, cultured in vitro. These receptors originate from a human donor who had recovered from COVID-19.

This clonotype was picked up one time. V is TRBV6-1 and J is TRBJ2-7; maybe TRBD2 (6 bases). The germline V and J ends were trimmed by 0 bases and 0 bases, with 9 bases remaining between them. CDR3 length: 15 amino acids. Germline values: CDR1 MNHNS, CDR2 SASEGT. CDR3 sequence reads: CASSEAGLISYEQYF. CDR3 DNA: TGTGCCAGCAGTGAAGCGGGACTCATCTCCTACGAGCAGTACTTC.

The chain links TRBV14 to TRBJ1-2; D call uncertain. The CDR3 is 14 residues long. CDR1 SGHDN and CDR2 FVKESK come from the germline V gene. Trimming took off 1 base at V and 6 bases at J, with 12 bases between the two ends. The CDR3 here is CASSQGAGINGYTF. CDR3 DNA sequence: TGTGCCAGCAGCCAAGGAGCAGGAATCAATGGCTACACCTTC.

The J gene is TRBJ1-3, the V gene TRBV7-2; TRBD1 is a possible D gene (6 bases). CDR1 SGHTA and CDR2 FQGNSA come from the germline V gene. Deletions cut 3 bases from V and 0 bases from J, with 15 bases between. The CDR3 consists of 17 residues. DNA of the CDR3: TGTGCCAGCAGCTTGGGGGGCAGGGGTTACTCTGGAAACACCATATATTTT. It is translated as CASSLGGRGYSGNTIYF.

This clonotype was observed a single time. The chain links TRBV20-1 to TRBJ1-5; D not certain. The CDR3 sequence is 14 residues long. CDR1 is DFQATT and CDR2 is SNEGSKA in the germline V gene (reference sequence). Trimming removed 1 base from V and 2 bases from J, with 9 bases in between. The DNA of the CDR3 is TGCAGTGCTAGAGTGGCCGCCCGCAATCAGCCCCAGCATTTT. It translates to CSARVAARNQPQHF.

A few counts support this clonotype. The J gene is TRBJ2-2, the V gene TRBV4-2, with 8 bases that match TRBD2. This CDR3 has 18 residues. Looked up from germline, CDR1 is LGHNA and CDR2 is YNFKEQ. J lost 0 bases, V lost 4 bases, and 10 bases had no gene match. CDR3 loop: CASSPGGVAGTNTGELFF. The CDR3 bases are TGTGCCAGCAGCCCCGGGGGGGTAGCGGGAACGAACACCGGGGAGCTGTTTTTT.

The chain carries TRBV6-5 and TRBJ2-5; tentative D call: TRBD2 (5 bases). Germline V gives CDR1 MNHEY, CDR2 SVGAGI. The CDR3 is 13 amino acids. V was pared by 4 bases and J by 5 bases, with 11 bases between. CDR3 region: CASSLVPGETQYF. CDR3 in DNA: TGTGCCAGCAGTTTGGTTCCGGGGGAGACCCAGTACTTC.

V gene TRBV6-1 combines with J gene TRBJ1-6; D is perhaps TRBD1 (5 bases). The germline V and J ends were trimmed by 3 bases and 5 bases, with 23 bases remaining between them. Germline CDR1 and CDR2: MNHNS and SASEGT. The CDR3 is made up of 19 amino acids. The CDR3 sequence is CASSDGGRGYRSDNSPLHF. The CDR3 nucleotides are TGTGCCAGCAGTGATGGGGGAAGGGGTTACCGATCCGATAATTCACCCCTCCACTTT.

This chain links TRBV6-1 with TRBJ2-2; possibly TRBD1 for D (5 bases). This CDR3 contains 15 residues. CDR1 and CDR2 (germline): MNHNS, SASEGT. V shed 2 bases and J shed 6 bases, with 13 bases lying between them. The CDR3 region has the DNA TGTGCCAGCAGTGAATCGGACATCTATGCCGGGGAGCTGTTTTTT. It is translated as CASSESDIYAGELFF.

This CDR3 is CASKNRSSYNSPLHF. CDR3 DNA: TGTGCCAGCAAAAATCGAAGCTCCTATAATTCACCCCTCCACTTT. The genes are TRBV6-2 or TRBV6-3 and TRBJ1-6, with unresolved D. Germline CDR1 MNHEY, CDR2 SVGEGT. This CDR3 contains 15 residues. Trimming stripped 7 bases from V and 0 bases from J, with 10 bases between.

This sequence joins TRBV20-1 and TRBJ1-5; D not certain. This CDR3 has 15 amino acids. Germline V gene data show CDR1 as DFQATT and CDR2 as SNEGSKA (reference sequence). The V gene lost 4 bases and the J gene lost 1 base, with 14 bases spanning the gap. CDR3 sequence reads: CSAILAAGSNQPQHF. In DNA, the CDR3 is TGCAGTGCTATCTTGGCTGCCGGCAGCAATCAGCCCCAGCATTTT.

By its share, this clonotype is large (0.1 to 1%). The V and J genes are TRBV12-3 or TRBV12-4 and TRBJ1-2; 8 nucleotides align to TRBD1. This CDR3 spans 15 amino acids. V shed 4 bases, J shed 8 bases, and the junction held 12 bases outside the gene matches. The DNA for the CDR3 is TGTGCCAGCAGTTACCGTGGCAGGGGGCCGGGAGGCTACACCTTC. This gives the protein CASSYRGRGPGGYTF.

This chain uses TRBV6-2 or TRBV6-3 with TRBJ1-1, with 7 bases that match TRBD1. CDR1 is MNHEY, CDR2 SVGEGT, per germline. V shed 6 bases, J shed 6 bases, and the junction held 1 base outside the gene matches. The length of the CDR3 is 11 residues. This chain's CDR3 is CASRTGSEAFF. The CDR3 DNA sequence: TGTGCCAGCAGGACAGGGTCTGAAGCTTTCTTT.

The CDR3 region is CAWDSGRGGNIQYF. CDR3 nucleotides: TGTGCCTGGGATAGCGGGAGGGGGGGAAACATTCAGTACTTC. The V call is TRBV30, the J call TRBJ2-4; TRBD2 matches at 11 bases. The length of the CDR3 is 14 residues. J lost 6 bases, V lost 5 bases, and 6 bases had no gene match. Per germline, CDR1 GTSNPN and CDR2 SVGIG (reference sequence).

The chain's CDR3 is CATRRQAQPTNYGYTF. The CDR3 bases are TGTGCCACCAGAAGACAGGCCCAACCGACTAACTATGGCTACACCTTC. The chain links TRBV6-2 or TRBV6-3 to TRBJ1-2, with TRBD1 as a possible D gene (6 bases). The CDR3 sequence is 16 residues long. From germline, CDR1 is MNHEY and CDR2 SVGEGT. V gave up 10 bases and J gave up 0 bases, with 21 bases separating them.

The rearrangement links TRBV20-1 to TRBJ1-1; tentative D call: TRBD1 (5 bases). V was pared by 3 bases and J by 1 base, with 9 bases between. Germline V gives CDR1 DFQATT, CDR2 SNEGSKA (reference sequence). There are 13 residues in the CDR3. CDR3 amino acids: CSASRGKNTEAFF. The CDR3 DNA reads TGCAGTGCTAGCCGGGGCAAGAACACTGAAGCTTTCTTT.

This chain links TRBV28 with TRBJ1-5; 9 bases align to TRBD1. The V gene's germline CDR1 is MDHEN and CDR2 SYDVKM. With V trimmed by 3 bases and J by 6 bases, 6 bases remained unmatched. This CDR3 contains 15 residues. Here the CDR3 DNA reads TGTGCCAGCAGTTTGTTTGGGACAGGGCCTCAGCCCCAGCATTTT. It yields the protein CASSLFGTGPQPQHF.